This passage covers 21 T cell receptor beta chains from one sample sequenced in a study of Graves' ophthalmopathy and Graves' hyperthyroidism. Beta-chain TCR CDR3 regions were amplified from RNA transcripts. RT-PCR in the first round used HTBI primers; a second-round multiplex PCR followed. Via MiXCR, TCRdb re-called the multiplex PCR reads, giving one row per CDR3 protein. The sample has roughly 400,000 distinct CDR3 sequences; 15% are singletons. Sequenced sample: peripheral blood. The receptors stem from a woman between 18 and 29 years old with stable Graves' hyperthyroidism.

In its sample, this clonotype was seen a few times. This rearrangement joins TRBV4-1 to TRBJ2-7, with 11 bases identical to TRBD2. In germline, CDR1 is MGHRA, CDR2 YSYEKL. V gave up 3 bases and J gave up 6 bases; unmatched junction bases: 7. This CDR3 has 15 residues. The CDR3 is CASSQELAGAPEQYF. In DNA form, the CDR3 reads TGCGCCAGCAGCCAGGAACTAGCGGGGGCTCCCGAGCAGTACTTC.

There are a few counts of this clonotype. The CDR3 is CASSDDLAWETQYF. Written as DNA, the CDR3 is TGTGCCAGTAGTGACGATCTAGCGTGGGAGACCCAGTACTTC. The rearrangement uses TRBV19 and TRBJ2-5; possibly TRBD2 for D (6 bases). CDR1 is LNHDA and CDR2 is SQIVND in the germline V gene (reference sequence). Trimming pared 5 bases from V and 5 bases from J, leaving 15 bases between. This CDR3 region has 14 residues. The full variable domain, with the rest looked up from reference TRBV19 and TRBJ2-5, is DGGITQSPKYLFRKEGQNVTLSCEQNLNHDAMYWYRQDPGQGLRLIYYSQIVNDFQKGDIAEGYSVSREKKESFPLTVTSAQKNPTAFYLCASSDDLAWETQYFGPGTRLLVL.

The CDR3 DNA reads as TGTGCCAGCAGTGGACAGGGGAGAAAGACCCAGTACTTC. Translated, it gives CASSGQGRKTQYF. V and J are TRBV28 and TRBJ2-5; 9 bases are shared with TRBD1. Trimming at V came to 5 bases and at J to 6 bases, leaving 4 bases not matched to a gene. The length of the CDR3 is 13 residues. From germline, CDR1 is MDHEN and CDR2 SYDVKM.

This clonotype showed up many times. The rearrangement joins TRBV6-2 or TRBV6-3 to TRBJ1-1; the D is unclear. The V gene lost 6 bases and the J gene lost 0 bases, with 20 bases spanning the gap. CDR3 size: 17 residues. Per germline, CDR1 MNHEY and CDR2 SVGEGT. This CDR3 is CASRTEERESLNTEAFF. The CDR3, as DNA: TGTGCCAGCAGGACGGAAGAGAGAGAGAGCCTGAACACTGAAGCTTTCTTT.

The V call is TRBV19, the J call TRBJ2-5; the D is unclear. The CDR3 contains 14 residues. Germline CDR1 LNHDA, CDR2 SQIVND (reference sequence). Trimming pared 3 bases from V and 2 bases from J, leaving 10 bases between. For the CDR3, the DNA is TGTGCCAGTAGTATTCCGGGTCTACAAGAGACCCAGTACTTC. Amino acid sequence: CASSIPGLQETQYF.

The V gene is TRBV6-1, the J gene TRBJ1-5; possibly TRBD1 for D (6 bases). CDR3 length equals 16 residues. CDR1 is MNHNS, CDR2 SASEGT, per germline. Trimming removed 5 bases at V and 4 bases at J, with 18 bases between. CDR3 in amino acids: CASSQRRGAQNQPQHF. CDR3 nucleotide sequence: TGTGCCAGCAGTCAAAGAAGGGGGGCGCAGAATCAGCCCCAGCATTTT.

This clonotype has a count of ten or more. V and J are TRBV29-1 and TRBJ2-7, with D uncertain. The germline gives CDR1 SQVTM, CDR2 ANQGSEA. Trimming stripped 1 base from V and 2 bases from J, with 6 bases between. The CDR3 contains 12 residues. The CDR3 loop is CSVEVRAYEQYF. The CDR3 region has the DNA TGCAGCGTTGAAGTCCGAGCCTACGAGCAGTACTTC.

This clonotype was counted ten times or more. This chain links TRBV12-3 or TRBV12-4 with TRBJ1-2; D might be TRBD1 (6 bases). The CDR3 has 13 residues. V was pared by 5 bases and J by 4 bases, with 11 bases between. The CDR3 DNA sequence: TGTGCCAGCAGTCTGCGGGACACCTATGGCTACACCTTC. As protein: CASSLRDTYGYTF.

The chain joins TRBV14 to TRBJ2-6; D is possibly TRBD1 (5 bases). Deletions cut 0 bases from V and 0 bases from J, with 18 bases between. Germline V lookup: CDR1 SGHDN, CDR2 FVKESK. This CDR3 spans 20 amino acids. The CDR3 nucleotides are TGTGCCAGCAGCCAAGAACCCCAGGGAACGTCACCCTCTGGGGCCAACGTCCTGACTTTC. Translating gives CASSQEPQGTSPSGANVLTF.

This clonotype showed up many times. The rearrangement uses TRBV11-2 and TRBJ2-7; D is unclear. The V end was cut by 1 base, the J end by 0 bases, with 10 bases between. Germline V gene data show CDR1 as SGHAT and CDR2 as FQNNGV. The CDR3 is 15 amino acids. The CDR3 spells CASSLVGTDSYEQYF. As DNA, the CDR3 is TGTGCCAGCAGCTTAGTAGGAACCGACTCCTACGAGCAGTACTTC.

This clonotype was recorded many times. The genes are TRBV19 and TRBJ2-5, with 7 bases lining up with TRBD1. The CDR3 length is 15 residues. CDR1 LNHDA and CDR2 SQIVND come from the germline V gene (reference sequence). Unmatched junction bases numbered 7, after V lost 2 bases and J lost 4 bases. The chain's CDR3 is CASSIKRGRGETQYF. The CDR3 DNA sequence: TGTGCCAGTAGTATAAAGAGGGGGCGCGGAGAGACCCAGTACTTC.

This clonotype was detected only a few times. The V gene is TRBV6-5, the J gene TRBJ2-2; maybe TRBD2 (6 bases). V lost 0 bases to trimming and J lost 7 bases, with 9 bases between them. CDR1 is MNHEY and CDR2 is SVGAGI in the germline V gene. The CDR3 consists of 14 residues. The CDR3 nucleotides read TGTGCCAGCAGTTACTCGAGGCGGGGCGGGGAGCTGTTTTTT. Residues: CASSYSRRGGELFF.

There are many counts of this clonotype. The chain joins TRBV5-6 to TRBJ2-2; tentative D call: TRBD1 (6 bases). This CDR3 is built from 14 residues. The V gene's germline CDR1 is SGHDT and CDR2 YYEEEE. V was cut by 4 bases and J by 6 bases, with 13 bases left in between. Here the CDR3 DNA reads TGTGCCAGCAGCGATACAGGGTTAGCCGGGGAGCTGTTTTTT. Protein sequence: CASSDTGLAGELFF.

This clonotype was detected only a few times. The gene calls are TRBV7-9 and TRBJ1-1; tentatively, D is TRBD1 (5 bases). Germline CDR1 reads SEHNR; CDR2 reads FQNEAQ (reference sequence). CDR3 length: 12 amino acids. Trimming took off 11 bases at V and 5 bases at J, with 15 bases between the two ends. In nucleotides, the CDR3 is TGTGCCGGGCTGGGGGGGAGGACTGAAGCTTTCTTT. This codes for CAGLGGRTEAFF.

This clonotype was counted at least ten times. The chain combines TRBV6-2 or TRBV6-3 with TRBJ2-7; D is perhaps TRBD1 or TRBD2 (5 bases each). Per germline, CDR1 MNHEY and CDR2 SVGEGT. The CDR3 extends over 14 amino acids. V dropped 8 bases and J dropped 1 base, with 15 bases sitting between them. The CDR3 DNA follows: TGTGCCAGCGAACCCGGGACGGTATCCTACGAGCAGTACTTC. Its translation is CASEPGTVSYEQYF.

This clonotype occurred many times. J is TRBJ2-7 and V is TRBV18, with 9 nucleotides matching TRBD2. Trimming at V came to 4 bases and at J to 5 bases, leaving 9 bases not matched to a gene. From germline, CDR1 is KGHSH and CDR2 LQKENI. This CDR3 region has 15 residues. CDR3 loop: CASSRVGGGADEQYF. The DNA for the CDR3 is TGTGCCAGCTCACGGGTTGGCGGGGGGGCCGACGAGCAGTACTTC.

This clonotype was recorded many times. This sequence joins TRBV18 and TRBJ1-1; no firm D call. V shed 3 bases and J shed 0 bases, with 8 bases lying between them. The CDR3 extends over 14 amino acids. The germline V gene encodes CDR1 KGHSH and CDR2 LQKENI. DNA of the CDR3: TGTGCCAGCTCACCTCCAGGTTTGAACACTGAAGCTTTCTTT. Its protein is CASSPPGLNTEAFF.

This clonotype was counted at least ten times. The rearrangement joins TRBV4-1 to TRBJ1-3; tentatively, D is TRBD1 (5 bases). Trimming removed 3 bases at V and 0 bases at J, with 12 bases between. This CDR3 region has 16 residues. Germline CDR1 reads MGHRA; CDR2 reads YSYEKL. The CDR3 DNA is TGCGCCAGCAGCCAGCCAGGGTTCTCCTCTGGAAACACCATATATTTT. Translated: CASSQPGFSSGNTIYF.

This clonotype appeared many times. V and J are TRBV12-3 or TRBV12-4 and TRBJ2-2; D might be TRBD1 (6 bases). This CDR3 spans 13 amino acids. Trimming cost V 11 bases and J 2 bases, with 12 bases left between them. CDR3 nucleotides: TGTGCCTCGATACAGGGAAACACCGGGGAGCTGTTTTTT. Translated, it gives CASIQGNTGELFF.

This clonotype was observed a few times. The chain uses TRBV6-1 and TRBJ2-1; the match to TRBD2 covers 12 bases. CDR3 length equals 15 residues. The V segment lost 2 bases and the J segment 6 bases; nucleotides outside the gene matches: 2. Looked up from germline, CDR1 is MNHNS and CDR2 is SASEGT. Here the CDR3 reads CASSESSGGANEQFF. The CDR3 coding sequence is TGTGCCAGCAGTGAATCTAGCGGGGGGGCCAATGAGCAGTTCTTC.

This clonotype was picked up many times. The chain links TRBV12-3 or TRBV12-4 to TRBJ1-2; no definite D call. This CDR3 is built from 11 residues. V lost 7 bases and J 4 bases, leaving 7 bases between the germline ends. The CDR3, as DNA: TGTGCCAGCACCCAGTTCTATGGCTACACCTTC. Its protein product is CASTQFYGYTF.